The 24 T cell receptor beta chains listed next were all sequenced from one sample in a study of CD8 T cells in Susac syndrome. Random hexamers primed reverse transcription of 0.5 to 1 ug RNA. TCRdb called the immunoSEQ multiplex PCR reads again in MiXCR, with one record for every CDR3 protein. The profile shows about 200,000 distinct CDR3 sequences, about 91% of them singletons. The sequenced sample was CD4+ T cells from PBMCs. These receptors all stem from a human donor with Susac syndrome.

The V call is TRBV10-3, the J call TRBJ2-7; D tentatively fits TRBD1 or TRBD2 (5 bases each). Germline loops: CDR1 ENHRY, CDR2 SYGVKD. V was clipped by 8 bases and J by 7 bases, with 15 bases between them. The CDR3 loop spans 12 amino acids. The CDR3, as DNA: TGTGCCATCTCGTCGGGGCCGGGGGAGCAGTACTTC. Translating it yields CAISSGPGEQYF.

This clonotype is a singleton in its sample. The chain uses TRBV5-4 and TRBJ2-5, with D uncertain. Deletions cut 5 bases from V and 5 bases from J, with 13 bases between. The V gene's germline CDR1 is SGHNT and CDR2 YYREEE (reference sequence). The CDR3 consists of 13 residues. The CDR3 protein is CASRPQDSETQYF. The CDR3 DNA reads as TGTGCCAGCAGGCCCCAAGATTCGGAGACCCAGTACTTC.

This clonotype was detected once. The chain employs TRBV11-2 and TRBJ2-3; D remains unclear. The CDR3 is 14 amino acids. The germline V and J ends were trimmed by 5 bases and 1 base, with 10 bases remaining between them. The V gene's germline CDR1 is SGHAT and CDR2 FQNNGV. The CDR3 bases are TGTGCCAGCAGCGTCCGGCTCGGCACAGATACGCAGTATTTT. Its protein product is CASSVRLGTDTQYF.

V gene TRBV5-1 combines with J gene TRBJ2-7; 14 bases fit TRBD2. Germline V gives CDR1 SGHRS, CDR2 YFSETQ. J lost 1 base, V lost 3 bases, and 3 bases had no gene match. This CDR3 has 16 amino acids. CDR3 loop: CASSYRTSGRSYEQYF. CDR3 sequence (DNA): TGCGCCAGCAGCTACCGGACTAGCGGGAGGTCCTACGAGCAGTACTTC.

The genes are TRBV2 and TRBJ1-1, with D possibly matching TRBD1 (5 bases). Deletions cut 2 bases from V and 1 base from J, with 11 bases between. The CDR3 extends over 15 amino acids. CDR1 is SNHLY and CDR2 is FYNNEI in the germline V gene. For the CDR3, the DNA is TGTGCCAGCAGTGAAATGGGGGGTCGGAACACTGAAGCTTTCTTT. It encodes CASSEMGGRNTEAFF.

This chain links TRBV12-3 or TRBV12-4 with TRBJ1-4; 7 positions agree with TRBD1. V lost 3 bases to trimming and J lost 8 bases; unmatched junction nucleotides: 6. The CDR3 is made up of 14 amino acids. The CDR3 nucleotides are TGTGCCAGCAGTTTTATGGCAGGGGGAGAAAAACTGTTTTTT. Translation: CASSFMAGGEKLFF.

This chain links TRBV2 with TRBJ1-6; D unclear. Deletions cut 9 bases from V and 5 bases from J, with 8 bases between. The CDR3 contains 12 residues. Germline assignment: CDR1 SNHLY and CDR2 FYNNEI. CDR3 coding DNA: TGTGCCAGAGGACGGAATAATTCACCCCTCCACTTT. Translated: CARGRNNSPLHF.

The chain recombines TRBV5-1 with TRBJ2-7, with a tentative D call TRBD2 (6 bases). The V end lost 4 bases, the J end lost 5 bases, and 22 bases lay between the germline ends. The CDR3 spans 16 residues. Germline lookup yields CDR1 SGHRS and CDR2 YFSETQ. This chain's CDR3 is CASSEARLEGLDEQYF. CDR3 nucleotide sequence: TGCGCCAGCAGCGAGGCCCGACTAGAAGGGTTGGACGAGCAGTACTTC.

The V and J genes are TRBV5-6 and TRBJ2-7; D is unclear. The CDR3 extends over 13 amino acids. The V and J ends lost 3 bases and 3 bases respectively, with 10 bases between them. CDR1 SGHDT and CDR2 YYEEEE come from the germline V gene. The CDR3 loop is CASSSRIRYEQYF. CDR3 nucleotide sequence: TGTGCCAGCAGCTCTAGGATTCGCTACGAGCAGTACTTC.

The V and J genes are TRBV5-4 and TRBJ2-7; TRBD2 matches 7 bases. In germline, CDR1 is SGHNT, CDR2 YYREEE (reference sequence). After removal of 4 bases from V and 4 bases from J, the junction contained 14 bases not matched to a gene. This CDR3 comprises 16 residues. The CDR3 DNA reads TGTGCCAGCAGCCCCAACTTGGGGACTACACAATACGAGCAGTACTTC. The encoded protein is CASSPNLGTTQYEQYF.

The V and J genes are TRBV11-2 and TRBJ2-5; 11 positions match TRBD2. The CDR3 has 14 amino acids. Losses at the gene ends were 4 bases for V and 5 bases for J; bases not matched to a gene: 3. CDR1 is SGHAT, CDR2 FQNNGV, per germline. DNA for the CDR3: TGTGCCAGCAGCTCTAGCGGGGGGTCGGAGACCCAGTACTTC. Translation gives CASSSSGGSETQYF.

The V call is TRBV30, the J call TRBJ2-3; D is unclear. This CDR3 contains 12 residues. The V gene lost 4 bases and the J gene lost 5 bases, with 10 bases spanning the gap. CDR1 and CDR2 (germline): GTSNPN, SVGIG (reference sequence). The CDR3 loop is CAWTSGGDTQYF. CDR3 nucleotide sequence: TGTGCCTGGACCTCTGGCGGAGATACGCAGTATTTT.

The V gene is TRBV9, the J gene TRBJ1-1; maybe TRBD1 (5 bases). V was shortened by 4 bases and J by 2 bases, with 15 bases between the two germline ends. The CDR3 spans 15 residues. CDR1 and CDR2 from the germline V gene are SGDLS and YYNGEE. In DNA, the CDR3 is TGTGCCAGCAGCCCCCGGGGGAGGGTAAACACTGAAGCTTTCTTT. Translating gives CASSPRGRVNTEAFF.

The genes are TRBV5-4 and TRBJ2-6; either TRBD1 or TRBD2 may supply D (5 bases each). There are 17 residues in the CDR3. Per the germline V gene, CDR1 is SGHNT and CDR2 is YYREEE (reference sequence). The V end lost 4 bases, the J end lost 2 bases, and 16 bases lay between the germline ends. The CDR3 nucleotides are TGTGCCAGCAGCCCTGGAGGTTGGGGACCTGGGGCCAACGTCCTGACTTTC. Translated: CASSPGGWGPGANVLTF.

This chain uses TRBV7-2 with TRBJ2-7; the D is unclear. Germline V CDR1 and CDR2: SGHTA, FQGNSA. CDR3 size: 12 residues. The V end was cut by 3 bases, the J end by 7 bases, with 10 bases between. In DNA form, the CDR3 reads TGTGCCAGCAGCTTCGATTTTCTGGAGCAGTACTTC. This gives the protein CASSFDFLEQYF. Based on the CDR3 plus reference TRBV7-2 and TRBJ2-7, the full variable domain is GAGVSQSPSNKVTEKGKDVELRCDPISGHTALYWYRQSLGQGLEFLIYFQGNSAPDKSGLPSDRFSAERTGGSVSTLTIQRTQQEDSAVYLCASSFDFLEQYFGPGTRLTVT.

This clonotype was found once. V and J are TRBV4-2 and TRBJ1-2; a possible D gene is TRBD1 (5 bases). With 0 bases removed from V and 1 base from J, the gap between germline ends came to 9 bases. The CDR3 has 15 amino acids. Germline CDR1 LGHNA, CDR2 YNFKEQ. CDR3 sequence: CASSQEEGNNYGYTF. The CDR3 DNA reads TGTGCCAGCAGCCAAGAGGAGGGGAATAACTATGGCTACACCTTC.

The chain combines TRBV6-4 with TRBJ2-1, with 7 bases that match TRBD1. Germline V gene sequence: CDR1 MRHNA, CDR2 SNTAGT. V shed 5 bases and J 4 bases; nucleotides not matched to a gene: 11. This CDR3 has 16 residues. The CDR3 sequence: CASSPQTGPPYNEQFF. CDR3 coding DNA: TGTGCCAGCAGTCCCCAGACAGGGCCTCCATACAATGAGCAGTTCTTC.

The J gene is TRBJ2-1, the V gene TRBV5-4; 7 positions agree with TRBD1. V lost 4 bases and J lost 4; bases outside the gene matches: 2. The CDR3 covers 13 residues. Germline V gives CDR1 SGHNT, CDR2 YYREEE (reference sequence). The CDR3 nucleotides are TGTGCCAGCAGCCCGGGACAGTACAATGAGCAGTTCTTC. Its translation: CASSPGQYNEQFF.

The genes are TRBV20-1 and TRBJ1-4; 7 positions agree with TRBD1. CDR1 and CDR2 from the germline V gene are DFQATT and SNEGSKA (reference sequence). The length of the CDR3 is 15 residues. V shed 1 base and J 5 bases; nucleotides not matched to a gene: 7. The DNA of the CDR3 is TGCAGTGCTAGAGTCGGGACAGTTATCAATGAAAAACTGTTTTTT. Amino acids: CSARVGTVINEKLFF.

This chain uses TRBV9 with TRBJ1-2; D unclear. This CDR3 region has 15 residues. Trimming removed 0 bases at V and 4 bases at J, with 13 bases between. Germline V CDR1 and CDR2: SGDLS, YYNGEE. CDR3: CASSVDPGSSYGYTF. The DNA for the CDR3 is TGTGCCAGCAGCGTAGACCCCGGGAGTTCCTATGGCTACACCTTC.

The rearrangement links TRBV12-3 or TRBV12-4 to TRBJ2-1, with 10 bases aligning to TRBD2. This CDR3 comprises 21 residues. With V trimmed by 6 bases and J by 0 bases, 20 bases remained unmatched. The CDR3 is CASSPAYSPSGGRYSYNEQFF. For the CDR3, the DNA is TGTGCCAGCAGCCCCGCCTATAGTCCTAGCGGGGGCCGTTACTCCTACAATGAGCAGTTCTTC.

The chain carries TRBV11-2 and TRBJ1-2; 7 bases align to TRBD1. This CDR3 region has 17 residues. CDR1 and CDR2 from the germline V gene are SGHAT and FQNNGV. Trimming at V came to 5 bases and at J to 3 bases, leaving 15 bases not matched to a gene. In DNA, the CDR3 is TGTGCCAGCAGCCCAGGCAGGGGGTTACGAGTGTACTATGGCTACACCTTC. Its translation: CASSPGRGLRVYYGYTF.

V and J are TRBV6-4 and TRBJ1-1; D might be TRBD1 (5 bases). The CDR3 contains 13 residues. V shed 4 bases and J shed 4 bases, with 10 bases lying between them. The germline V gene has CDR1 MRHNA and CDR2 SNTAGT. This CDR3 reads CASSAITGTEAFF. CDR3 nucleotides: TGTGCCAGCAGTGCCATTACAGGCACTGAAGCTTTCTTT.

The chain's CDR3 is CASSLGVQTDTQYF. DNA for the CDR3: TGTGCCAGCAGCTTAGGGGTACAAACAGATACGCAGTATTTT. The chain recombines TRBV7-2 with TRBJ2-3; unclear D gene. This CDR3 has 14 amino acids. Trimming left V 1 base short and J 3 bases short, with 8 bases between. Germline values: CDR1 SGHTA, CDR2 FQGNSA.